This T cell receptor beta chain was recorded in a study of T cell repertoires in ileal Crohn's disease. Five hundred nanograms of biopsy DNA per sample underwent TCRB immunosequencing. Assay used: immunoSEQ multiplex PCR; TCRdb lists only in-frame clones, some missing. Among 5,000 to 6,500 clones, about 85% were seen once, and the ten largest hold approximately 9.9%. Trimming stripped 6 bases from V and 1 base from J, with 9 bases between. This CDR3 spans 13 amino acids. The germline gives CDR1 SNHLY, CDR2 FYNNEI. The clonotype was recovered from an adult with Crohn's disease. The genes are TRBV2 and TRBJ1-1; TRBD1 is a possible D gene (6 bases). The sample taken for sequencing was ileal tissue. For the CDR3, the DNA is TGTGCCAGCAGCTGGACAGAGAACACTGAAGCTTTCTTT. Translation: CASSWTENTEAFF.